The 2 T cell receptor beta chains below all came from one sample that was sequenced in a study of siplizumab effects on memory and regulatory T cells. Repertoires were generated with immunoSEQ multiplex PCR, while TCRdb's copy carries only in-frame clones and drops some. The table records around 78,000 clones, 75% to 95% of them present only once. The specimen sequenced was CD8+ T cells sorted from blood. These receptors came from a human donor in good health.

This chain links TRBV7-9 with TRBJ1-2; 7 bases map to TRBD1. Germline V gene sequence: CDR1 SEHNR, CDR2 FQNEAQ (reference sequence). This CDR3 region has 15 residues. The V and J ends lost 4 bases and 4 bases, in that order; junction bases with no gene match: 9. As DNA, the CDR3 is TGTGCCAGCAGCTCAGGGAGGGGGCTAGTCTATGGCTACACCTTC. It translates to CASSSGRGLVYGYTF.

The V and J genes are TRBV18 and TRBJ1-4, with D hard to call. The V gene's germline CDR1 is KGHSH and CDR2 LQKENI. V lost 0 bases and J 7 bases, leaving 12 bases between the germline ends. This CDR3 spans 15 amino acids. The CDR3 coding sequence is TGTGCCAGCTCACCACCGGAGATAGGGCGTGAAAAACTGTTTTTT. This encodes CASSPPEIGREKLFF.